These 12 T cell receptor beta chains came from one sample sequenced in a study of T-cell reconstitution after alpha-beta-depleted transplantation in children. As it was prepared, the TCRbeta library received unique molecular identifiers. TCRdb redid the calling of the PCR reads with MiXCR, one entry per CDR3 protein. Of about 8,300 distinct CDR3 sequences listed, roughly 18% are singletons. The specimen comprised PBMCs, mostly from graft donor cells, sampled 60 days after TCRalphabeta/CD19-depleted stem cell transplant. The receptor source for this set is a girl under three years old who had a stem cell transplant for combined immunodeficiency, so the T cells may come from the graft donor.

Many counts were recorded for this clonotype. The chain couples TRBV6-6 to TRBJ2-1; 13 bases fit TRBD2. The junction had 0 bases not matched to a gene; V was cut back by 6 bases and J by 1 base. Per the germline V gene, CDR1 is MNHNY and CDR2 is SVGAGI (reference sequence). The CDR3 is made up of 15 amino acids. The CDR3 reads CASRTSGGSYNEQFF. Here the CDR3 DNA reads TGTGCCAGCAGGACTAGCGGGGGGTCCTACAATGAGCAGTTCTTC.

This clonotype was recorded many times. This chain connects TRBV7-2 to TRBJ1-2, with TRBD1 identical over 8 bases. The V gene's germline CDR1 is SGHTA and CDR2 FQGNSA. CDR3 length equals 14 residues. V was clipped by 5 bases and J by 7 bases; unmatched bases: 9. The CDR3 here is CASSLGQGAPGYTF. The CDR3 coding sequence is TGTGCCAGCAGCCTCGGACAGGGAGCTCCTGGCTACACCTTC.

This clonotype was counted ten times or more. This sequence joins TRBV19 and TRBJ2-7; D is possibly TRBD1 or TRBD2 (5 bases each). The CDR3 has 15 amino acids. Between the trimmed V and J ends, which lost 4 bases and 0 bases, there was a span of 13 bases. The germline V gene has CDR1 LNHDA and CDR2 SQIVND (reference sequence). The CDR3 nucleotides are TGTGCCAGTAGTAGAGGGGACGGATCCTCCTACGAGCAGTACTTC. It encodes CASSRGDGSSYEQYF.

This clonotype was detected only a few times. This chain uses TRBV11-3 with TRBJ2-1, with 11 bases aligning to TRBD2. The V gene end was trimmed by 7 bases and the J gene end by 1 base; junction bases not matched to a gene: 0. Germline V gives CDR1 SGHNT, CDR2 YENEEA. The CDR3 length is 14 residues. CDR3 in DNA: TGTGCCAGCACTAGCGGGGGGTCCTACAATGAGCAGTTCTTC. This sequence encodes CASTSGGSYNEQFF.

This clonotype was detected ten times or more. The CDR3 sequence: CASSFIGGDEQYF. The CDR3 DNA sequence: TGTGCCAGCAGCTTTATAGGGGGCGACGAGCAGTACTTC. This chain uses TRBV5-5 with TRBJ2-7, with TRBD1 matching over 7 bases. The junction had 4 bases not matched to a gene; V was cut back by 2 bases and J by 5 bases. CDR3 size: 13 residues. Germline V gene data show CDR1 as SGHKS and CDR2 as YYEKEE (reference sequence).

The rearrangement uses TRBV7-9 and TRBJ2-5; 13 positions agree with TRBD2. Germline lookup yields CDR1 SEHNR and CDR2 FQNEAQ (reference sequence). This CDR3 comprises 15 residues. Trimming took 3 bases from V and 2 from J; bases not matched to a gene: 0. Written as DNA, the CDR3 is TGTGCCAGCAGCTTGGGACTAGCGGGACAAGAGACCCAGTACTTC. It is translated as CASSLGLAGQETQYF.

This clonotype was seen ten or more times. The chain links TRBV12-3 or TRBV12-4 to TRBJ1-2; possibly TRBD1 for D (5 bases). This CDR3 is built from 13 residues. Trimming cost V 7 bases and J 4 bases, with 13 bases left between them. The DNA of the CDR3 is TGTGCCAGCACCTCGGGACGGTTCTATGGCTACACCTTC. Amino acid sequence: CASTSGRFYGYTF.

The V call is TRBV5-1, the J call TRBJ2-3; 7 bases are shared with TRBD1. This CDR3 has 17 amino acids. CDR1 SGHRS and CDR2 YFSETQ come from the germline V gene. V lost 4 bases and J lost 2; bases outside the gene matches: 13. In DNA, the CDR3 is TGCGCCAGCAGCAACCCGACAGGGTCGCTATTCACAGATACGCAGTATTTT. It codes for CASSNPTGSLFTDTQYF.

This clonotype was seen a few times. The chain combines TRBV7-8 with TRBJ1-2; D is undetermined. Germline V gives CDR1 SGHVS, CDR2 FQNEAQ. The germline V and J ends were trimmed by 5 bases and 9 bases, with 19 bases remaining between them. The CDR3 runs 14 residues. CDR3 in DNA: TGTGCCAGCAGCCCTCGGACGGTTCCCGAAAGCTACACCTTC. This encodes CASSPRTVPESYTF.

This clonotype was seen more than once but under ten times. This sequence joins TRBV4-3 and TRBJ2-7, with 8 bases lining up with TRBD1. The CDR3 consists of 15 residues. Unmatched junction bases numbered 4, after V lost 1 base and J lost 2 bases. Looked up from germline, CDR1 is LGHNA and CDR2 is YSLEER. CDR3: CASSQAGTGAYEQYF. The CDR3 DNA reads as TGCGCCAGCAGCCAAGCCGGGACAGGAGCCTACGAGCAGTACTTC.

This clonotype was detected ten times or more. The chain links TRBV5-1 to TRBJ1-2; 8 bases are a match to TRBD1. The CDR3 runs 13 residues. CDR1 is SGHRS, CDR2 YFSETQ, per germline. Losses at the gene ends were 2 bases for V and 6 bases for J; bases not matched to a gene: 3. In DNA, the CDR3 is TGCGCCAGCAGCTTTCCGGGACAGGATGGCTACACCTTC. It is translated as CASSFPGQDGYTF.

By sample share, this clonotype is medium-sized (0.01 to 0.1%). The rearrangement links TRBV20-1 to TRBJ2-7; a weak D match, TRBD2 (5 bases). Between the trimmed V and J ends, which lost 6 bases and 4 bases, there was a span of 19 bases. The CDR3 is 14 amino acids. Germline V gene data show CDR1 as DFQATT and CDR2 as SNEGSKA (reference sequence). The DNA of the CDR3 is TGCAGTGCCGAGACTACGGCTCCGGTTTACGAGCAGTACTTC. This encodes CSAETTAPVYEQYF.